The 28 T cell receptor beta chains reported below all come from one sample, sequenced in a study of blood T cells in healthy people across ages. Primed by a sample-barcoded 5' primer and a J-beta primer mix, a second PCR proceeded for 7 to 11 cycles. TCRdb processed the 5' RACE reads anew with MiXCR; each CDR3 protein has one entry. This table holds around 1.5 million distinct CDR3 sequences, approximately 32% found once. Sequencing input: blood. The receptors were sampled from a woman aged 25 to 45 in good health.

The chain links TRBV29-1 to TRBJ1-2; a possible D gene is TRBD1 (6 bases). Germline CDR1 reads SQVTM; CDR2 reads ANQGSEA. The CDR3 loop spans 13 amino acids. V lost 3 bases to trimming and J lost 7 bases, with 15 bases between them. The CDR3 DNA reads TGCAGCGTTGAGGGGGCAGGGGTGTTTGGCTACACCTTC. Translation: CSVEGAGVFGYTF.

This chain links TRBV9 with TRBJ2-5; perhaps TRBD1 as D (5 bases). The J call may be faulty, since TRBJ2-7 better matches the DNA end. Germline assignment: CDR1 SGDLS and CDR2 YYNGEE. This CDR3 region has 14 residues. CDR3 sequence reads: CASSVGQSLVEQYF. The CDR3 bases are TGTGCCAGCAGCGTAGGACAGAGTTTAGTCGAGCAGTACTTC.

This clonotype was seen a few times. V is TRBV15 and J is TRBJ2-1; 7 bases fit TRBD2. V lost 3 bases and J lost 7; bases outside the gene matches: 9. This CDR3 is built from 15 residues. Germline V lookup: CDR1 LNHNV, CDR2 YYDKDF (reference sequence). CDR3 bases: TGTGCCACCAGCAGGGGGGGGGTAACAATGAATGAGCAGTTCTTC. Translating gives CATSRGGVTMNEQFF. The full variable domain, in which reference TRBV15 and TRBJ2-1 provide the parts outside the CDR3, is DAMVIQNPRYQVTQFGKPVTLSCSQTLNHNVMYWYQQKSSQAPKLLFHYYDKDFNNEADTPDNFQSRRPNTSFCFLDIRSPGLGDTAMYLCATSRGGVTMNEQFFGPGTRLTVL.

On this clonotype: It may be a read error: a sequence one base away is much more abundant. V is TRBV24-1 and J is TRBJ2-7; D perhaps matches TRBD1 (5 bases). Germline values: CDR1 KGHDR, CDR2 SFDVKD. The CDR3 contains 14 residues. Deletions cut 7 bases from V and 6 bases from J, with 18 bases between. The CDR3 loop reads CATRDPRTTREQYF. CDR3 coding DNA: TGTGCCACCAGGGACCCCCGGACAACCCGCGAGCAGTACTTC.

This clonotype was observed many times. The chain combines TRBV4-1 with TRBJ2-3; D gene unclear. Germline values: CDR1 MGHRA, CDR2 YSYEKL. V gave up 1 base and J gave up 3 bases, with 8 bases separating them. The CDR3 is made up of 14 amino acids. The CDR3 here is CASSQVLETDTQYF. The CDR3 region has the DNA TGCGCCAGCAGCCAAGTGTTGGAGACAGATACGCAGTATTTT.

V is TRBV2 and J is TRBJ1-2; D may be TRBD1 (6 bases). Germline V gene sequence: CDR1 SNHLY, CDR2 FYNNEI. The CDR3 length is 14 residues. Trimming left V 7 bases short and J 6 bases short, with 18 bases between. The CDR3, as DNA: TGTGCCAGCACTTCCGGGACACAAGGGCATGGCTACACCTTC. Its translation is CASTSGTQGHGYTF.

This rearrangement joins TRBV20-1 to TRBJ2-6, with D hard to call. Between the trimmed V and J ends, which lost 6 bases and 0 bases, there was a span of 12 bases. CDR3 length equals 15 residues. The germline CDR1 and CDR2 sequences are DFQATT and SNEGSKA (reference sequence). The DNA for the CDR3 is TGCAGTGCCATGGACCCCTTCTCTGGGGCCAACGTCCTGACTTTC. Protein product: CSAMDPFSGANVLTF.

The V gene is TRBV20-1, the J gene TRBJ2-3; TRBD2 matches at 7 bases. The germline V gene encodes CDR1 DFQATT and CDR2 SNEGSKA (reference sequence). After removal of 4 bases from V and 2 bases from J, the junction contained 3 bases not matched to a gene. The CDR3 extends over 13 amino acids. The CDR3 loop reads CSANWDYTDTQYF. DNA of the CDR3: TGCAGTGCTAATTGGGACTACACAGATACGCAGTATTTT.

This clonotype was detected only a few times. J is TRBJ2-7 and V is TRBV12-3 or TRBV12-4; D unclear. The CDR3 consists of 14 residues. V lost 5 bases to trimming and J lost 2 bases, with 13 bases between them. CDR3 DNA sequence: TGTGCCAGCAGTCCCTCCCCCCTTCCCTACGAGCAGTACTTC. Protein: CASSPSPLPYEQYF.

The J gene is TRBJ2-7, the V gene TRBV7-9; 7 bases agree with TRBD2. The end of the DNA is better explained by TRBJ2-5, so the J call may be wrong. Germline-derived CDR1 and CDR2 are SEHNR and FQNEAQ (reference sequence). The CDR3 runs to 17 residues. CDR3 sequence: CASSSPVEAGYVETQYF. Here the CDR3 DNA reads TGTGCCAGCAGCTCCCCTGTAGAAGCGGGGTATGTCGAGACCCAGTACTTC.

This chain joins TRBV6-2 or TRBV6-3 and TRBJ2-7; the D gene is possibly TRBD1 (6 bases). CDR3 size: 15 residues. V lost 6 bases and J 3 bases, leaving 18 bases between the germline ends. The germline V gene has CDR1 MNHEY and CDR2 SVGEGT. The CDR3 is CASSSYLAGVYEQYF. For the CDR3, the DNA is TGTGCCAGCAGCTCATACTTGGCAGGGGTCTACGAGCAGTACTTC.

This clonotype showed up just a few times. The chain joins TRBV18 to TRBJ1-4; possible D gene TRBD1, 5 bases. Germline CDR1 KGHSH, CDR2 LQKENI. V gave up 0 bases and J gave up 7 bases, with 12 bases separating them. The CDR3 loop spans 15 amino acids. The chain's CDR3 is CASSPPSGAGEKLFF. CDR3 bases: TGTGCCAGCTCACCACCGTCTGGGGCTGGTGAAAAACTGTTTTTT.

This clonotype is a singleton in its sample. A much larger clone sits a single nucleotide away, making a read error possible. This chain joins TRBV4-1 and TRBJ2-7; D is possibly TRBD2 (5 bases). This CDR3 has 15 amino acids. Germline V gives CDR1 MGHRA, CDR2 YSYEKL. The V and J ends lost 5 bases and 8 bases respectively, with 22 bases between them. For the CDR3, the DNA is TGCGCCAGCAGCGAAATCCTAAGAGGGCCTTACAAGCAGTACTTC. It encodes CASSEILRGPYKQYF.

In the case of this clonotype: Possible read error: a much larger clone is one base away. This chain uses TRBV5-1 with TRBJ2-6; D is tentatively TRBD1 or TRBD2 (5 bases each). The CDR3 spans 14 residues. The germline V gene encodes CDR1 SGHRS and CDR2 YFSETQ. CDR3 amino acids: CASSEDSGANVRTF. The DNA for the CDR3 is TGCGCCAGCTCTGAGGACTCTGGGGCCAACGTCCGGACTTTC.

The V call is TRBV30, the J call TRBJ2-2, with D possibly TRBD1 on 6 matching bases. The germline V and J ends were trimmed by 1 base and 9 bases, with 18 bases remaining between them. The CDR3 runs to 15 residues. Germline V gives CDR1 GTSNPN, CDR2 SVGIG (reference sequence). The CDR3 DNA reads as TGTGCCTGGAGTGAGGAAAACAGGGATACCAGGGAGCTGTTTTTT. Amino acids: CAWSEENRDTRELFF.

This clonotype appeared a few times. The CDR3 here is CASSGLTGTEAFF. In DNA, the CDR3 is TGTGCCAGCAGCGGATTAACAGGGACTGAAGCTTTCTTT. The rearrangement links TRBV9 to TRBJ1-1; maybe TRBD1 (6 bases). The ends were cut back, 3 bases at V and 5 bases at J, with 11 bases in the middle. The CDR3 is made up of 13 amino acids. CDR1 SGDLS and CDR2 YYNGEE come from the germline V gene.

Regarding this clonotype: This may stem from a read error, because a much larger clone lies one nucleotide away. This chain connects TRBV5-1 to TRBJ2-4, with TRBD2 matching over 10 bases. Per germline, CDR1 SGHRS and CDR2 YFSETQ. The CDR3 is made up of 19 amino acids. The CDR3 reads CASSIIAGGPTQYKSIQYF. CDR3 bases: TGCGCCAGCAGCATAATAGCGGGAGGCCCAACACAATACAAAAGCATTCAGTACTTC.

The V call is TRBV6-1, the J call TRBJ1-2, with a tentative D call TRBD1 (5 bases). Looked up from germline, CDR1 is MNHNS and CDR2 is SASEGT. V was pared by 4 bases and J by 9 bases, with 15 bases between. The CDR3 length is 13 residues. The CDR3 DNA reads as TGTGCCAGCAGTGCTTTCAGGGTTCGTCGCTACACCTTC. This codes for CASSAFRVRRYTF.

V usage is TRBV29-1 and J usage is TRBJ2-7; D is unclear. This CDR3 spans 11 amino acids. Trimming took 4 bases from V and 2 from J, leaving 6 bases between them. Germline assignment: CDR1 SQVTM and CDR2 ANQGSEA. For the CDR3, the DNA is TGCAGCGTTGGGTTTCCCTACGAGCAGTACTTC. Its protein product is CSVGFPYEQYF.

A remark on this clonotype: Germline is not matched at one junction end, which may reflect a read error. The V and J genes are TRBV18 and TRBJ2-3; a possible D gene is TRBD2 (5 bases). Germline CDR1 is KGHSH and CDR2 is LQKENI. CDR3 length: 13 residues. This CDR3 reads CASGPGNTDMQYF. CDR3 nucleotide sequence: TGTGCCAGCGGACCGGGAAACACAGATATGCAGTATTTT. The variable domain in full, completed from reference TRBV18 and TRBJ2-3, reads NAGVMQNPRHLVRRRGQEARLRCSPMKGHSHVYWYRQLPEEGLKFMVYLQKENIIDESGMPKERFSAEFPKEGPSILRIQQVVRGDSAAYFCASGPGNTDMQYFGPGTRLTVL.

The chain carries TRBV12-2 and TRBJ2-1. TRBV12-2 corresponds to a pseudogene. The CDR3 has 9 amino acids. The CDR3: CASFDEQFF. In nucleotides, the CDR3 is TGTGCAAGTTTCGATGAGCAGTTCTTC.

This clonotype was detected a few times. The V call is TRBV28, the J call TRBJ2-5; D is undetermined. Germline V CDR1 and CDR2: MDHEN, SYDVKM. The CDR3 length is 15 residues. V was pared by 6 bases and J by 1 base, with 15 bases between. The CDR3: CASRDVAMRQETQYF. CDR3 sequence (DNA): TGTGCCAGCAGGGACGTGGCGATGCGCCAAGAGACCCAGTACTTC.

The rearrangement joins TRBV18 to TRBJ1-2, with 7 bases that match TRBD1. This CDR3 has 15 amino acids. J lost 2 bases, V lost 0 bases, and 3 bases had no gene match. Germline values: CDR1 KGHSH, CDR2 LQKENI. The CDR3 reads CASSPPHRGNYGYTF. The CDR3 DNA reads as TGTGCCAGCTCACCACCGCACAGGGGAAACTATGGCTACACCTTC.

In DNA, the CDR3 is TGCAGCGCCATGCAGGGGGCGGGTGGATATGGCACTGAAGCTTTCTTT. It translates to CSAMQGAGGYGTEAFF. The chain combines TRBV29-1 with TRBJ1-1, with 8 bases aligning to TRBD1. The junction had 17 bases not matched to a gene; V was cut back by 7 bases and J by 4 bases. CDR1 is SQVTM, CDR2 ANQGSEA, per germline. The CDR3 covers 16 residues. Looking up the rest from reference TRBV29-1 and TRBJ1-1 gives the full variable domain: SAVISQKPSRDICQRGTSLTIQCQVDSQVTMMFWYRQQPGQSLTLIATANQGSEATYESGFVIDKFPISRPNLTFSTLTVSNMSPEDSSIYLCSAMQGAGGYGTEAFFGQGTRLTVV.

This clonotype was seen only a few times. The chain carries TRBV27 and TRBJ2-1, with TRBD2 matching 10 bases. Per germline, CDR1 MNHEY and CDR2 SMNVEV (reference sequence). The J segment lost 7 bases and the V segment lost 6 bases, leaving 9 bases of the junction unmatched. This CDR3 spans 15 amino acids. CDR3 in amino acids: CASRQTLAGVNEQFF. CDR3 coding DNA: TGTGCCAGCAGACAAACGCTAGCGGGAGTAAATGAGCAGTTCTTC.

As to this clonotype: The junction departs from the called germline gene at one end, perhaps through a read error. This chain joins TRBV10-3 and TRBJ2-3, with 9 bases identical to TRBD2. CDR1 is ENHRY and CDR2 is SYGVKD in the germline V gene. The CDR3 contains 16 residues. The CDR3 coding sequence is TGTGCCATCAGTGGAGCGCGGGGGGGCCGAACAGATACGCGGTATTTT. Translated: CAISGARGGRTDTRYF.

V gene TRBV18 combines with J gene TRBJ2-5, with D perhaps being TRBD1 or TRBD2 (5 bases each). The CDR3 has 15 residues. Germline CDR1 reads KGHSH; CDR2 reads LQKENI. V was shortened by 4 bases and J by 2 bases, with 14 bases between the two germline ends. This chain's CDR3 is CASSLKSGGQETQYF. CDR3 coding DNA: TGTGCCAGCTCACTCAAATCTGGGGGACAAGAGACCCAGTACTTC.

As concerns this clonotype: This may be a read error, as it is one base from a much larger clone. The V gene is TRBV4-1, the J gene TRBJ2-4, with a tentative D call TRBD1 (5 bases). The J call may be in error: the DNA end matches TRBJ2-7 better. This CDR3 spans 14 amino acids. Germline loops: CDR1 MGHRA, CDR2 YSYEKL. The DNA of the CDR3 is TGCGCCGGCAGGACATGGGCCTCAGGTGGCGAGCAGTACTTC. Protein sequence: CAGRTWASGGEQYF.